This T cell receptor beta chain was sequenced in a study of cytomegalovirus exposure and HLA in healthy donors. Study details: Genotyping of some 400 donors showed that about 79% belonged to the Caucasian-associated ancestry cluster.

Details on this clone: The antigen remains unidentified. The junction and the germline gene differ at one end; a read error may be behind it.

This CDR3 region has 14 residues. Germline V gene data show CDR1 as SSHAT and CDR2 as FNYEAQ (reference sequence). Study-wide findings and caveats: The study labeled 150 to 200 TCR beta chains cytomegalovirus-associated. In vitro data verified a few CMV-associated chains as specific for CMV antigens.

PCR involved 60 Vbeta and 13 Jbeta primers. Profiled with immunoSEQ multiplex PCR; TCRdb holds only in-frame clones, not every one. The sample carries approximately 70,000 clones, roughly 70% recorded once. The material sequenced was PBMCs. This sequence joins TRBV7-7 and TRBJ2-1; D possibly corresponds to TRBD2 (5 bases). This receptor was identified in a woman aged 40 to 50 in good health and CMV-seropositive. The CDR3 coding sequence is TGTGCTAGCAGCTTAGGCGGGCCTAGCAATGAGCAGTTCTTC. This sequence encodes CASSLGGPSNEQFF.